This TCR beta chain appears in the sequencing data of a study of blood T cells in healthy people across ages. As for the study in general: Capturing about one barcoded beta molecule per two T cells was achieved by template switching.

Using a J-beta primer mix together with a sample-barcoded 5' primer, a second PCR was run for roughly 6 to 11 cycles. MiXCR was run by TCRdb on the 5' RACE reads, yielding one entry per CDR3 protein. This table has some 1 million distinct CDR3 sequences, under 45% appearing once. Whole-study results and caveats: Naive and antigen-experienced cells could not be conclusively compared, given unsorted PBMCs. Relative to aged donors, long-lived donors carried more naive CD4+ cells and displayed higher diversity.

Only a few counts were recorded for this clonotype. Its target is unknown. Looked up from germline, CDR1 is MNHEY and CDR2 is SMNVEV (reference sequence). V lost 5 bases to trimming and J lost 9 bases; unmatched junction nucleotides: 13. This CDR3 is built from 16 residues. The material sequenced was blood. J is TRBJ2-1 and V is TRBV27; TRBD2 agrees at 10 bases. The origin of this receptor is a woman aged 55-70 years in good health. CDR3 DNA: TGTGCCAGCAGTCCCACAAGCAGCGGGAGGGTCGGTGAGCAGTTCTTC. It codes for CASSPTSSGRVGEQFF.